This TCR beta chain was retrieved from a study of T cells in Graves' hyperthyroidism and ophthalmopathy. Patients between 18 and 65 years old had hyperthyroidism, newly diagnosed and lasting under 2 months. This clonotype was seen just once. Its matching antigen is unknown. Trimming cost V 2 bases and J 5 bases, with 14 bases left between them. This CDR3 is 15 amino acids long. CDR1 is SGHDT, CDR2 YYEEEE, per germline. RNA transcripts gave rise to amplified TCR beta CDR3 regions. First-round RT-PCR with HTBI primers amplified the TCR CDR3 region. TCRdb re-derived calls from the multiplex PCR reads in MiXCR, one entry per CDR3 protein. This table has fewer than 350,000 distinct CDR3 sequences, roughly 20% appearing once. Study-level points and caveats: Using 13 V-J features, a model discriminated ophthalmopathy from stable hyperthyroidism. Expanded thyroid clonotypes (above 0.001) were mostly also found in blood.

The receptor's source is a woman between 50 and 59 years old with Graves' hyperthyroidism. J is TRBJ2-1 and V is TRBV5-6, with D maybe TRBD2 (5 bases). Material: blood. The CDR3 DNA follows: TGTGCCAGCAGCTTTATCCCAGCGGTTGACAATGAGCAGTTCTTC. Translated: CASSFIPAVDNEQFF.